This T cell receptor beta chain was retrieved from a study of blood T cell repertoires in COVID-19 (TCRdb year 2020). With regard to the full study: Collaborator samples came from the United States, Italy and Spain and covered acute and convalescent phases of COVID-19. The prospective study material was composed of cDNA or gDNA derived from T cells, B-cell-depleted T cells, or PBMCs. Subjects who had been exposed to COVID-19, were actively infected with it, or had recovered from it provided the deeply sampled blood TCRbeta repertoires that made up the dataset. The repertoires were released in a freely available public database meant as a resource for research on the immune response to SARS-CoV-2. Samples came from the ongoing ImmuneRACE study (first 160 participants) plus 1,254 subjects from 6 global collaborators. The sample metadata nearly always contained a de-identified subject ID, COVID-19 status, age in years and sex. Where available, HLA class I and class II types were obtained from metadata supplied by the sample provider rather than from assay-based typing. Broad study findings and their caveats: The amount of clinical and demographic metadata varied by source and participant and was provided uncurated.

TCRbeta CDR3 regions were amplified from genomic DNA using the immunoSEQ Assay, a bias-controlled multiplex PCR. For the original study's pipeline: Within the assay, amplification of reference gene primers was used to estimate how many nucleated cells each sample contained. Sequence reads were collapsed and filtered to measure the absolute abundance of every unique TCRbeta CDR3 rearrangement. For each sample, productive Simpson clonality was calculated as the square root of Simpson's diversity index across productive rearrangements. TCRdb mirrors the immuneACCESS table, restricted to in-frame sequences. Some clones are absent from its copies; in checked studies, under half trace to an unresolved V gene, and the reason for the others is unknown. The DNA gave D and trimming, while V, J and clone size come from that table. This sample has about 380,000 clones in its table, and around 92% of those were observed once. The top ten clones comprise 1% to 1.5% of the sample.

The CDR3, from cysteine to phenylalanine, totals 17 residues. Here the CDR3 DNA is all that survives: 51 bases in frame from base 1. After removal of 0 bases from V and 4 bases from J, the junction retains 11 bases not matched to a gene. Based on the germline V gene (reference sequence), the CDR1 and CDR2 sequences are MNHEY and SMNVEV. Collaborating institutions collected whole blood in K2EDTA tubes following their own protocols. For TCRbeta analysis, collaborator samples were shipped as frozen whole blood, as isolated PBMCs, or as DNA extracted from either sample type. In regard to this clone: Its antigen is currently not known. Per-base qualities were not stored, and no clone one base away is much larger.

The TCR comes from a middle-aged man with acute or convalescent COVID-19. The chain joins TRBV27 to TRBJ1-2; 7 nucleotides in the junction match TRBD1. Material: peripheral blood. The CDR3 protein is CASSLSLRGPRGYGYTF. The sequenced DNA: TGTGCCAGCAGTTTATCTCTTAGGGGGCCGCGGGGCTATGGCTACACCTTC.